These 20 T cell receptor beta chains were sequenced from one sample in a study of human T cells and chemical hapten exposure. Time point specified: pre-sensitization, week 0. Treatment noted: therapeutic diphenylcyclopropenone sensitization with weekly scalp DPC. Each CDR3 protein gets one entry after TCRdb re-called the RACE reads with MiXCR. The sample includes 300,000 to 450,000 distinct CDR3 sequences, about 5.1% of them seen just once. The sample consisted of whole blood, taken in connection with sensitization to the hapten diphenylcyclopropenone (DPC). The receptors were gathered from a woman aged 45-60 years with alopecia areata. Some clones in this sample may be carry-over from other donors' samples.

This clonotype has at least ten counts. The chain uses TRBV9 and TRBJ1-1; D is ambiguous. The germline V and J ends were trimmed by 0 bases and 1 base, with 10 bases remaining between them. CDR1 is SGDLS and CDR2 is YYNGEE in the germline V gene. CDR3 length equals 15 residues. This CDR3 reads CASSVGGPKNTEAFF. Here the CDR3 DNA reads TGTGCCAGCAGCGTAGGCGGGCCTAAGAACACTGAAGCTTTCTTT.

The chain employs TRBV12-3 or TRBV12-4 and TRBJ1-3, with 10 bases that match TRBD1. This CDR3 is 16 amino acids long. V lost 3 bases and J lost 6; bases outside the gene matches: 8. The CDR3 DNA reads as TGTGCCAGCAGTTTTGGGACAGGGGTAGGAGTAAACACCATATATTTT. This encodes CASSFGTGVGVNTIYF.

This clonotype was observed at least ten times. The chain has TRBV6-6 and TRBJ1-1, with 10 bases that match TRBD1. The CDR3 runs to 17 residues. V lost 0 bases and J lost 0; bases outside the gene matches: 4. Per the germline V gene, CDR1 is MNHNY and CDR2 is SVGAGI (reference sequence). CDR3 protein: CASSYSTGQGMNTEAFF. The CDR3 DNA is TGTGCCAGCAGTTACTCGACGGGACAGGGGATGAACACTGAAGCTTTCTTT.

The chain links TRBV7-2 to TRBJ2-7; the D is unclear. In germline, CDR1 is SGHTA, CDR2 FQGNSA. V was cut by 5 bases and J by 2 bases, with 10 bases left in between. The CDR3 loop spans 13 amino acids. DNA for the CDR3: TGTGCCAGCAGCCCTAATACTCCCTACGAGCAGTACTTC. Encoded protein: CASSPNTPYEQYF.

The table lists this clonotype with a few counts. J is TRBJ1-6 and V is TRBV9, with TRBD1 matching 11 bases. The CDR3 is 18 amino acids. The junction had 7 bases not matched to a gene; V was cut back by 3 bases and J by 2 bases. The germline CDR1 and CDR2 sequences are SGDLS and YYNGEE. The CDR3 DNA reads TGTGCCAGCAGCGGGGACAGGGGGAGTGGCCCCTATAATTCACCCCTCCACTTT. This gives the protein CASSGDRGSGPYNSPLHF.

The chain recombines TRBV7-6 with TRBJ2-1; 8 bases agree with TRBD1. V lost 0 bases and J lost 6; bases outside the gene matches: 7. The CDR3 sequence is 16 residues long. CDR1 SGHVS and CDR2 FNYEAQ come from the germline V gene. Written as DNA, the CDR3 is TGTGCCAGCAGCTTAGCGCTAAGCGGACAGGGCAATGAGCAGTTCTTC. Translating it yields CASSLALSGQGNEQFF.

V and J are TRBV4-3 and TRBJ2-3; D might be TRBD2 (6 bases). From germline, CDR1 is LGHNA and CDR2 YSLEER. The CDR3 covers 14 residues. Deletions cut 1 base from V and 4 bases from J, with 9 bases between. CDR3: CASSQGLVADTQYF. CDR3 sequence (DNA): TGCGCCAGCAGCCAAGGACTAGTCGCAGATACGCAGTATTTT.

This clonotype was detected ten times or more. The chain recombines TRBV2 with TRBJ2-3; D might be TRBD1 (6 bases). The germline CDR1 and CDR2 sequences are SNHLY and FYNNEI. V shed 5 bases and J shed 0 bases, with 12 bases lying between them. This CDR3 is built from 15 residues. The CDR3: CASSPSGASTDTQYF. In nucleotides, the CDR3 is TGTGCCAGCAGTCCGTCAGGGGCTAGCACAGATACGCAGTATTTT.

This clonotype appeared many times. The chain couples TRBV27 to TRBJ2-1; D gene unclear. The CDR3 contains 12 residues. Trimming removed 4 bases from V and 8 bases from J, with 9 bases in between. The germline CDR1 and CDR2 sequences are MNHEY and SMNVEV (reference sequence). CDR3 amino acids: CASSSRSDEQFF. The CDR3, as DNA: TGTGCCAGCAGTTCCCGATCAGATGAGCAGTTCTTC.

This clonotype was observed a few times. The chain employs TRBV20-1 and TRBJ2-7, with D unresolved. Trimming removed 0 bases at V and 2 bases at J, with 14 bases between. CDR1 and CDR2 (germline): DFQATT, SNEGSKA (reference sequence). The length of the CDR3 is 15 residues. CDR3 residues: CSARDRDRNPYEQYF. The CDR3 DNA is TGCAGTGCTAGAGACCGCGACCGCAATCCCTACGAGCAGTACTTC.

The genes are TRBV14 and TRBJ2-2, with unresolved D. The CDR3 is 16 amino acids. V dropped 1 base and J dropped 3 bases, with 12 bases sitting between them. Germline V gives CDR1 SGHDN, CDR2 FVKESK. Written as DNA, the CDR3 is TGTGCCAGCAGCCAAGTTAACGCCATCTACACCGGGGAGCTGTTTTTT. The encoded protein is CASSQVNAIYTGELFF.

In nucleotides, the CDR3 is TGTGCCAGCAGACTCGGACAGGGAGTTGGCAATCAGCCCCAGCATTTT. Translated, it gives CASRLGQGVGNQPQHF. The chain carries TRBV6-2 or TRBV6-3 and TRBJ1-5; 8 positions match TRBD1. CDR3 length equals 16 residues. The J segment lost 2 bases and the V segment lost 6 bases, leaving 9 bases of the junction unmatched. From germline, CDR1 is MNHEY and CDR2 SVGEGT.

This clonotype was found many times. This chain links TRBV27 with TRBJ1-4; D remains unclear. Trimming removed 6 bases from V and 6 bases from J, with 14 bases in between. The CDR3 is 14 residues long. CDR1 is MNHEY, CDR2 SMNVEV, per germline (reference sequence). CDR3 sequence: CASRTPSRDEKLFF. In DNA, the CDR3 is TGTGCCAGCAGGACTCCCTCGAGGGATGAAAAACTGTTTTTT.

This clonotype was seen a few times. The rearrangement joins TRBV28 to TRBJ2-1, with a possible D match to TRBD2 (6 bases). The germline V gene has CDR1 MDHEN and CDR2 SYDVKM. The V end was cut by 7 bases, the J end by 3 bases, with 10 bases between. The CDR3 has 13 residues. CDR3 amino acids: CASTDSGYNEQFF. The CDR3 DNA reads TGTGCCAGCACCGATAGCGGCTACAATGAGCAGTTCTTC.

This clonotype has ten or more counts. The chain recombines TRBV12-3 or TRBV12-4 with TRBJ2-3; D might be TRBD1 or TRBD2, each matching 5 bases. V lost 8 bases and J lost 2, with 11 bases in between. CDR3 length: 13 amino acids. The CDR3 DNA is TGTGCCAGCGAGGGGACCTCCACAGATACGCAGTATTTT. It codes for CASEGTSTDTQYF.

This clonotype was seen repeatedly, ten times or more. This rearrangement joins TRBV11-2 to TRBJ2-5; 10 positions match TRBD1. The CDR3 extends over 17 amino acids. V shed 2 bases and J 5 bases; nucleotides not matched to a gene: 11. Germline V gene lookup returns CDR1 SGHAT and CDR2 FQNNGV. Here the CDR3 DNA reads TGTGCCAGCAGCTTATCCCCCCCCGGGACAGGGGACGAGACCCAGTACTTC. Amino acid sequence: CASSLSPPGTGDETQYF.

This clonotype was detected ten times or more. The J gene is TRBJ1-6, the V gene TRBV5-1; the D is unclear. The germline gives CDR1 SGHRS, CDR2 YFSETQ. This CDR3 comprises 14 residues. The V end lost 1 base, the J end lost 1 base, and 3 bases lay between the germline ends. The CDR3 loop reads CASSLTSYNSPLHF. CDR3 coding DNA: TGCGCCAGCAGCTTGACGTCCTATAATTCACCCCTCCACTTT. Looking up the rest from reference TRBV5-1 and TRBJ1-6 gives the full variable domain: KAGVTQTPRYLIKTRGQQVTLSCSPISGHRSVSWYQQTPGQGLQFLFEYFSETQRNKGNFPGRFSGRQFSNSRSEMNVSTLELGDSALYLCASSLTSYNSPLHFGNGTRLTVT.

This clonotype was detected a few times. This chain connects TRBV29-1 to TRBJ2-1, with 9 positions matching TRBD2. Germline CDR1 SQVTM, CDR2 ANQGSEA. This CDR3 has 14 residues. The V and J ends lost 7 bases and 8 bases, in that order; junction bases with no gene match: 12. The DNA of the CDR3 is TGCAGCGGGCGCAGGCGGGGGGGCGTGGATGAGCAGTTCTTC. The encoded protein is CSGRRRGGVDEQFF.

At least ten counts were recorded for this clonotype. The chain has TRBV7-9 and TRBJ2-5, with 10 positions matching TRBD1. The germline V gene has CDR1 SEHNR and CDR2 FQNEAQ (reference sequence). V lost 5 bases, J lost 5 bases, and 23 bases stayed unmatched. CDR3 size: 20 residues. DNA of the CDR3: TGTGCCAGCAGCCCACGTATGGGACAGGGGATGGATGAATCTCTGGAGACCCAGTACTTC. This codes for CASSPRMGQGMDESLETQYF.

This clonotype was detected a few times. The rearrangement uses TRBV20-1 and TRBJ2-7, with 11 bases lining up with TRBD2. Germline V gene data show CDR1 as DFQATT and CDR2 as SNEGSKA (reference sequence). The length of the CDR3 is 14 residues. Trimming took 4 bases from V and 4 from J; bases not matched to a gene: 6. CDR3 bases: TGCAGTGCTACCACCGGGACTAGCGGTTACGAGCAGTACTTC. It encodes CSATTGTSGYEQYF.